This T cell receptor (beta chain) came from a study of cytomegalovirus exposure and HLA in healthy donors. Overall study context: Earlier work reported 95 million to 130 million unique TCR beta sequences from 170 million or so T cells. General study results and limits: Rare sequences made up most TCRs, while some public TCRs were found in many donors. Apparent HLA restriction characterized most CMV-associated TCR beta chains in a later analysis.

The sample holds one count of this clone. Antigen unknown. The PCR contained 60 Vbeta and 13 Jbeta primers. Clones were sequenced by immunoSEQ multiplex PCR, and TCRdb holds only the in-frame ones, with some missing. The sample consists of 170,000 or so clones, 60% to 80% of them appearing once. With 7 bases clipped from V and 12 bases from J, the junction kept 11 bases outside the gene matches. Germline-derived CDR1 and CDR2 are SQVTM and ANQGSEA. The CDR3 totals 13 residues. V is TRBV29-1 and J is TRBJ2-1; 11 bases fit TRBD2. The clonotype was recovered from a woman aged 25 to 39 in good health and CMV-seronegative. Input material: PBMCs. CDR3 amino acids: CSASLTSGDGQFF. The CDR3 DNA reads TGCAGCGCCTCTTTGACTAGCGGGGACGGGCAGTTCTTC.